The 28 T cell receptor beta chains given below trace back to one sample, sequenced in a study of blood T cell repertoires in COVID-19. Method: immunoSEQ multiplex PCR; TCRdb's copy keeps in-frame clones and lacks some. The sample contains about 50,000 clones, about nine tenths of which appear only once. Sequences were obtained from peripheral blood. The receptors were gathered from a woman at least 80 years old with COVID-19, enrolled during active disease.

CDR3 protein: CASSRPRHHQYQPQHF. CDR3 nucleotides: TGTGCCAGCAGCCGACCGCGGCACCACCAATATCAGCCCCAGCATTTT. The chain recombines TRBV6-4 with TRBJ1-5, with unresolved D. Germline CDR1 and CDR2: MRHNA and SNTAGT. V was cut by 6 bases and J by 5 bases, with 20 bases left in between. The CDR3 has 16 amino acids.

In its sample, this clone was seen once. The chain employs TRBV16 and TRBJ2-7, with TRBD2 as a possible D gene (6 bases). Germline V CDR1 and CDR2: KGHSY, FQNENV. Trimming stripped 0 bases from V and 2 bases from J, with 11 bases between. CDR3 length: 15 residues. This chain's CDR3 is CASSQSGVAAYEQYF. CDR3 bases: TGTGCCAGCAGCCAATCGGGGGTAGCGGCCTACGAGCAGTACTTC. Looking up the rest from reference TRBV16 and TRBJ2-7 gives the full variable domain: GEEVAQTPKHLVRGEGQKAKLYCAPIKGHSYVFWYQQVLKNEFKFLISFQNENVFDETGMPKERFSAKCLPNSPCSLEIQATKLEDSAVYFCASSQSGVAAYEQYFGPGTRLTVT.

The chain recombines TRBV27 with TRBJ1-1; 7 bases map to TRBD1. J was trimmed by 3 bases and V by 8 bases; bases with no gene match: 3. The CDR3 is 12 residues long. CDR1 is MNHEY and CDR2 is SMNVEV in the germline V gene (reference sequence). The CDR3 DNA reads TGTGCCAGCGGAGACAGGGACACTGAAGCTTTCTTT. Amino acids: CASGDRDTEAFF.

Concerning this clone itself: Other DNA sequences of this sample code for an identical CDR3. The chain is built from TRBV19 and TRBJ1-5, with TRBD1 as a possible D gene (6 bases). Per the germline V gene, CDR1 is LNHDA and CDR2 is SQIVND (reference sequence). CDR3 length: 16 amino acids. V lost 3 bases to trimming and J lost 2 bases, with 14 bases between them. The DNA of the CDR3 is TGTGCCAGTAGTATTGGTTCTGGGGGCGGCAATCAGCCCCAGCATTTT. Encoded protein: CASSIGSGGGNQPQHF. The full variable domain, in which reference TRBV19 and TRBJ1-5 provide the parts outside the CDR3, is DGGITQSPKYLFRKEGQNVTLSCEQNLNHDAMYWYRQDPGQGLRLIYYSQIVNDFQKGDIAEGYSVSREKKESFPLTVTSAQKNPTAFYLCASSIGSGGGNQPQHFGDGTRLSIL.

The rearrangement links TRBV7-2 to TRBJ2-5; D may be TRBD2 (5 bases). The CDR3 consists of 15 residues. V lost 1 base to trimming and J lost 2 bases, with 11 bases between them. Per the germline V gene, CDR1 is SGHTA and CDR2 is FQGNSA. The CDR3 DNA follows: TGTGCCAGCAGCTTAGTGTCCGGGAAACAAGAGACCCAGTACTTC. Protein sequence: CASSLVSGKQETQYF.

The J gene is TRBJ1-2, the V gene TRBV5-1, with D uncertain. Germline CDR1 is SGHRS and CDR2 is YFSETQ. V was shortened by 0 bases and J by 4 bases, with 10 bases between the two germline ends. The CDR3 totals 14 residues. The CDR3 here is CASSLDTGLYGYTF. The CDR3 coding sequence is TGCGCCAGCAGCTTGGACACCGGACTCTATGGCTACACCTTC.

CDR3: CASSLGGSGGADEQFF. CDR3 in DNA: TGCGCCAGCAGCTTGGGAGGTAGCGGGGGGGCCGATGAGCAGTTCTTC. V is TRBV5-1 and J is TRBJ2-1, with 11 positions matching TRBD2. Germline V gene sequence: CDR1 SGHRS, CDR2 YFSETQ. The CDR3 covers 16 residues. With V trimmed by 0 bases and J by 8 bases, 7 bases remained unmatched.

The chain is built from TRBV28 and TRBJ1-4; 10 nucleotides align to TRBD1. Germline trimming cut 2 bases from V and 8 bases from J; bases unmatched to any gene: 5. CDR3 length: 15 residues. Germline V gene data show CDR1 as MDHEN and CDR2 as SYDVKM. The CDR3 DNA follows: TGTGCCAGCAGTTTACCCGGGACAGGGGCCGAAAAACTGTTTTTT. Protein: CASSLPGTGAEKLFF. Complete variable domain (other parts from reference TRBV28 and TRBJ1-4): DVKVTQSSRYLVKRTGEKVFLECVQDMDHENMFWYRQDPGLGLRLIYFSYDVKMKEKGDIPEGYSVSREKKERFSLILESASTNQTSMYLCASSLPGTGAEKLFFGSGTQLSVL.

The J gene is TRBJ2-3, the V gene TRBV7-9; TRBD1 might be the D (5 bases). The CDR3 loop spans 17 amino acids. Germline-derived CDR1 and CDR2 are SEHNR and FQNEAQ (reference sequence). The V gene lost 0 bases and the J gene lost 0 bases, with 13 bases spanning the gap. CDR3 residues: CASSLAGVRRSTDTQYF. The CDR3 DNA sequence: TGTGCCAGCAGCTTAGCAGGGGTGCGGAGAAGCACAGATACGCAGTATTTT.

The chain has TRBV6-6 and TRBJ2-2, with D perhaps TRBD2 (6 bases). The germline CDR1 and CDR2 sequences are MNHNY and SVGAGI (reference sequence). The CDR3 covers 15 residues. Between the trimmed V and J ends, which lost 9 bases and 1 base, there was a span of 15 bases. The CDR3 reads CASGGTERNTGELFF. The CDR3 DNA reads as TGTGCCAGTGGGGGGACGGAGAGGAACACCGGGGAGCTGTTTTTT.

This sequence joins TRBV5-6 and TRBJ1-6; D perhaps matches TRBD1 (6 bases). The CDR3 covers 14 residues. Germline V gene sequence: CDR1 SGHDT, CDR2 YYEEEE. V was trimmed by 4 bases and J by 3 bases, leaving 8 bases between them. The CDR3 spells CASSRQDYNSPLHF. CDR3 DNA: TGTGCCAGCAGCCGACAGGACTATAATTCACCCCTCCACTTT.

This clone appeared a few times. The chain combines TRBV6-5 with TRBJ2-7; the D gene is possibly TRBD2 (7 bases). V gave up 2 bases and J gave up 2 bases, with 10 bases separating them. The CDR3 extends over 14 amino acids. CDR1 is MNHEY, CDR2 SVGAGI, per germline. CDR3: CASSYGGGPYEQYF. CDR3 in DNA: TGTGCCAGCAGTTACGGGGGGGGCCCCTACGAGCAGTACTTC.

The chain carries TRBV27 and TRBJ2-1; 10 positions match TRBD2. This CDR3 is 16 amino acids long. Germline lookup yields CDR1 MNHEY and CDR2 SMNVEV (reference sequence). V dropped 2 bases and J dropped 8; count of bases not matched to a gene: 9. Written as DNA, the CDR3 is TGTGCCAGCAGTTTAAAATGGGCTAGCGGGAGTTATGAGCAGTTCTTC. Protein: CASSLKWASGSYEQFF.

This clone was seen only a few times. This chain uses TRBV6-5 with TRBJ2-7; possible D gene TRBD2, 5 bases. The V gene lost 7 bases and the J gene lost 4 bases, with 14 bases spanning the gap. From germline, CDR1 is MNHEY and CDR2 SVGAGI. The CDR3 loop spans 13 amino acids. CDR3 residues: CASIGMSGYEQYF. CDR3 in DNA: TGTGCCAGCATCGGTATGTCGGGATACGAGCAGTACTTC.

The chain recombines TRBV27 with TRBJ1-1, with D maybe TRBD1 (5 bases). CDR1 and CDR2 from the germline V gene are MNHEY and SMNVEV (reference sequence). CDR3 length: 14 residues. With 7 bases removed from V and 1 base from J, the gap between germline ends came to 13 bases. CDR3 nucleotide sequence: TGTGCCAGCAAGGGGAACAGGCCGAACACTGAAGCTTTCTTT. Translating gives CASKGNRPNTEAFF.

The sample holds one count of this clone. The genes are TRBV9 and TRBJ1-3; 8 bases align to TRBD1. With V trimmed by 2 bases and J by 4 bases, 5 bases remained unmatched. This CDR3 is 15 amino acids long. CDR1 SGDLS and CDR2 YYNGEE come from the germline V gene. Here the CDR3 reads CASSVSGQGGNTIYF. In DNA form, the CDR3 reads TGTGCCAGCAGCGTCTCCGGACAGGGAGGAAACACCATATATTTT.

This chain uses TRBV19 with TRBJ1-1; TRBD1 matches 11 bases. V trimming: 4 bases; J trimming: 1 base; junction bases outside the gene matches: 8. The CDR3 extends over 17 amino acids. Germline V gene sequence: CDR1 LNHDA, CDR2 SQIVND (reference sequence). The CDR3 DNA reads as TGTGCCAGTAGTACCCCGGACAGGGGGCGAGGGAACACTGAAGCTTTCTTT. This gives the protein CASSTPDRGRGNTEAFF.

In its sample, this clone was seen a few times. This chain joins TRBV18 and TRBJ1-6; 10 bases map to TRBD1. Per germline, CDR1 KGHSH and CDR2 LQKENI. This CDR3 spans 14 amino acids. The V segment lost 4 bases and the J segment 7 bases; nucleotides outside the gene matches: 1. The chain's CDR3 is CASSRDRGNSPLHF. CDR3 DNA sequence: TGTGCCAGCTCACGGGACAGGGGCAATTCACCCCTCCACTTT.

The chain uses TRBV6-5 and TRBJ2-2; D is undetermined. Per germline, CDR1 MNHEY and CDR2 SVGAGI. There are 14 residues in the CDR3. Trimming shortened V by 6 bases and J by 5 bases, and 13 bases separated the two germline ends. The CDR3 sequence: CASRWQDGTGELFF. DNA of the CDR3: TGTGCCAGCAGGTGGCAGGATGGGACCGGGGAGCTGTTTTTT.

The J gene is TRBJ1-2, the V gene TRBV5-1; a weak D match, TRBD1 (6 bases). CDR1 and CDR2 (germline): SGHRS, YFSETQ. The germline V and J ends were trimmed by 4 bases and 3 bases, with 16 bases remaining between them. The CDR3 runs 15 residues. The CDR3 nucleotides read TGCGCCAGCAGCAAAAGGGACATCTCGGACTATGGCTACACCTTC. It specifies CASSKRDISDYGYTF.

Concerning this clone itself: At one of its ends the junction is not consistent with the germline gene, which may arise from a read error. The gene calls are TRBV24-1 and TRBJ1-2; TRBD1 matches 12 bases. The CDR3 loop spans 16 amino acids. The V gene's germline CDR1 is KGHDR and CDR2 SFDVKD. DNA for the CDR3: TGTGCCACCAGCGATTTCGGGACAGGGGGCTCCAATGGCTACACCTTC. Protein sequence: CATSDFGTGGSNGYTF.

V is TRBV3-1 (or the pseudogene TRBV3-2) and J is TRBJ1-2; 12 bases are a match to TRBD1. From germline, CDR1 is LGHDT and CDR2 YNNKEL (reference sequence). This CDR3 has 18 amino acids. The junction had 16 bases not matched to a gene; V was cut back by 4 bases and J by 7 bases. The CDR3 protein is CASSPDLGTGGGVAGYTF. CDR3 DNA: TGTGCCAGCAGCCCCGACCTCGGGACAGGGGGCGGAGTGGCTGGCTACACCTTC.

The chain combines TRBV2 with TRBJ1-4; the D is unclear. This CDR3 contains 12 residues. Germline assignment: CDR1 SNHLY and CDR2 FYNNEI. V lost 3 bases and J lost 7, with 6 bases in between. CDR3 region: CASSERLEKLFF. For the CDR3, the DNA is TGTGCCAGCAGTGAGAGGCTTGAAAAACTGTTTTTT. The variable domain in full, with the rest retrieved from reference TRBV2 and TRBJ1-4, is EPEVTQTPSHQVTQMGQEVILRCVPISNHLYFYWYRQILGQKVEFLVSFYNNEISEKSEIFDDQFSVERPDGSNFTLKIRSTKLEDSAMYFCASSERLEKLFFGSGTQLSVL.

The chain joins TRBV12-3 or TRBV12-4 to TRBJ1-2, with D perhaps matching TRBD1 (5 bases). This CDR3 is built from 12 residues. The germline V and J ends were trimmed by 8 bases and 0 bases, with 7 bases remaining between them. CDR3 amino acids: CASQGPNYGYTF. The CDR3, as DNA: TGTGCCAGCCAGGGTCCTAACTATGGCTACACCTTC.

The chain has TRBV7-2 and TRBJ2-3, with TRBD1 matching 7 bases. Looked up from germline, CDR1 is SGHTA and CDR2 is FQGNSA. With 5 bases clipped from V and 11 bases from J, the junction kept 13 bases outside the gene matches. This CDR3 has 14 amino acids. In DNA form, the CDR3 reads TGTGCCAGCAGCCTTGACGGACAGGCCCTAGGGCAGTATTTT. Its protein product is CASSLDGQALGQYF.

This clone was detected only a few times. This chain connects TRBV5-1 to TRBJ1-4; D perhaps matches TRBD1 (5 bases). CDR3 size: 16 residues. Germline loops: CDR1 SGHRS, CDR2 YFSETQ. Deletions cut 0 bases from V and 7 bases from J, with 16 bases between. In nucleotides, the CDR3 is TGCGCCAGCAGCTTGGAGCCTATCGGAGGGGTTGAAAAACTGTTTTTT. This translates into CASSLEPIGGVEKLFF.

CDR3 loop: CASSPPTGAGYNEQFF. CDR3 coding DNA: TGTGCCAGCAGCCCACCGACAGGGGCGGGCTACAATGAGCAGTTCTTC. This rearrangement joins TRBV9 to TRBJ2-1; TRBD1 agrees at 8 bases. The J segment lost 3 bases and the V segment lost 4 bases, leaving 9 bases of the junction unmatched. The CDR3 length is 16 residues. Germline CDR1 is SGDLS and CDR2 is YYNGEE.

The chain recombines TRBV19 with TRBJ2-2; TRBD1 matches 7 bases. From germline, CDR1 is LNHDA and CDR2 SQIVND (reference sequence). This CDR3 spans 14 amino acids. Trimming took 4 bases from V and 6 from J; bases not matched to a gene: 5. This chain's CDR3 is CASSTQTGPGELFF. CDR3 DNA sequence: TGTGCCAGTAGTACCCAGACAGGGCCCGGGGAGCTGTTTTTT.